This passage covers 9 T cell receptor beta chains from one sample sequenced in a study of molecular identifiers for immune sequencing clone quantification. One entry per CDR3 protein, called by TCRdb with MiXCR from the PCR reads. The data hold over 60,000 distinct CDR3 sequences, with under 20% observed a single time. Sequenced input: naive CD8+ T cells from blood, with Jurkat cell RNA spiked in. Subset of the sample: FACS-sorted CD8+CD4-CCR7+CD45RA+ naive T cells. These receptors came from a human donor in good health. Some libraries in this study had Jurkat cell RNA spiked in.

This clonotype was detected ten times or more. The gene calls are TRBV7-9 and TRBJ1-4; 7 bases are a match to TRBD1. V lost 4 bases to trimming and J lost 5 bases; unmatched junction nucleotides: 10. This CDR3 has 16 amino acids. The germline gives CDR1 SEHNR, CDR2 FQNEAQ (reference sequence). CDR3 in amino acids: CASSSRPGTVNEKLFF. The CDR3 DNA is TGTGCCAGCAGCTCCAGACCCGGGACAGTGAATGAAAAACTGTTTTTT.

This clonotype came up many times. V and J are TRBV20-1 and TRBJ2-3, with a weak D call TRBD1 (6 bases). This CDR3 has 17 residues. Trimming took off 7 bases at V and 0 bases at J, with 23 bases between the two ends. Germline V gene sequence: CDR1 DFQATT, CDR2 SNEGSKA (reference sequence). CDR3 loop: CSVYTIDRTSSTDTQYF. The CDR3 DNA reads TGCAGTGTTTACACCATCGACAGGACGTCTAGCACAGATACGCAGTATTTT.

Comment on this clonotype: A read error may be the cause here, since a much bigger clone is one base away. This chain connects TRBV20-1 to TRBJ2-7; the D gene could be TRBD1 or TRBD2 (5 bases each). CDR1 and CDR2 (germline): DFQATT, SNEGSKA (reference sequence). V lost 5 bases, J lost 2 bases, and 16 bases lay in between. There are 14 residues in the CDR3. The CDR3 protein is CSAGPRDGPYEQYF. CDR3 sequence (DNA): TGCAGTGCTGGCCCCCGGGACGGCCCCTACGAGCAGTACTTC.

A note on this clonotype: At one of its ends the junction is not consistent with the germline gene, which may arise from a read error. The J gene is TRBJ2-7, the V gene TRBV19; the D is unclear. CDR1 is LNHDA, CDR2 SQIVND, per germline (reference sequence). There are 14 residues in the CDR3. The CDR3 loop is CASGIGSAGYEQYF. The CDR3 DNA sequence: TGTGCCAGTGGTATAGGGTCAGCTGGCTACGAGCAGTACTTC.

As to this clonotype: A much larger clone lies one base from this, so it may be a read error. The CDR3 nucleotides read TGTGCCAGCAGCCTTACAGCGGACGCCCGTTACAATGAGCAGTTCTTC. Translating gives CASSLTADARYNEQFF. This chain links TRBV7-9 with TRBJ2-1; D possibly corresponds to TRBD2 (5 bases). From germline, CDR1 is SEHNR and CDR2 FQNEAQ (reference sequence). This CDR3 is built from 16 residues. Trimming took 5 bases from V and 4 from J, leaving 18 bases between them.

The chain joins TRBV9 to TRBJ2-1; no firm D call. The CDR3 loop spans 14 amino acids. Germline V lookup: CDR1 SGDLS, CDR2 YYNGEE. Trimming cost V 0 bases and J 7 bases, with 11 bases left between them. The CDR3 DNA reads TGTGCCAGCAGCGTAGGCCCTTTTACTAATGAGCAGTTCTTC. It specifies CASSVGPFTNEQFF.

This clonotype was recorded at least ten times. This chain joins TRBV3-1 and TRBJ2-7; 8 bases match TRBD2. V trimming: 0 bases; J trimming: 4 bases; junction bases outside the gene matches: 2. CDR1 is LGHDT, CDR2 YNNKEL, per germline (reference sequence). The CDR3 is 14 amino acids. The DNA of the CDR3 is TGTGCCAGCAGCCAAGAAGCGGGGGCTTACGAGCAGTACTTC. It is translated as CASSQEAGAYEQYF.

The rearrangement joins TRBV4-1 to TRBJ2-7; D remains ambiguous. This CDR3 region has 13 residues. V dropped 6 bases and J dropped 1 base, with 10 bases sitting between them. Germline V CDR1 and CDR2: MGHRA, YSYEKL. The CDR3 is CASSSLVSYEQYF. The CDR3 nucleotides are TGCGCCAGCAGTTCCCTAGTTTCCTACGAGCAGTACTTC.

Comment on this clonotype: A much larger clone lies a single base off, so this may be a read error. The chain couples TRBV20-1 to TRBJ2-2, with 10 nucleotides matching TRBD1. CDR3 length: 16 residues. With 6 bases clipped from V and 3 bases from J, the junction kept 10 bases outside the gene matches. The germline CDR1 and CDR2 sequences are DFQATT and SNEGSKA (reference sequence). The CDR3 reads CSAPDTDRGDTGELFF. Written as DNA, the CDR3 is TGCAGTGCCCCGGACACGGACAGGGGGGACACCGGGGAGCTGTTTTTT.